A single TCR beta chain is shown here with its context. Its antigen is undetermined. The data were obtained in a study of cytomegalovirus exposure and HLA in healthy donors. Study observations and caveats: Cytomegalovirus-associated status was assigned to approximately 160 TCR beta chains. The study found most TCR sequences rare, yet found some public TCRs in many donors.

TCRdb's table, derived via immunoSEQ multiplex PCR, lists solely in-frame clones and lacks some. The sample lists tens of thousands of clones, roughly nine tenths seen once, with over 1.3% in the top ten. This TCR came from a man younger than 35 in good health and CMV-seronegative. Sequencing was performed on PBMCs.

The CDR3 loop is CASSSAGNKYNEQFF. The CDR3 DNA reads TGCGCCAGCAGCTCAGCGGGAAATAAGTACAATGAGCAGTTCTTC. The gene calls are TRBV5-1 and TRBJ2-1; 7 nucleotides align to TRBD2. The CDR3 has 15 amino acids. Trimming took 3 bases from V and 4 from J; bases not matched to a gene: 7. In germline, CDR1 is SGHRS, CDR2 YFSETQ.